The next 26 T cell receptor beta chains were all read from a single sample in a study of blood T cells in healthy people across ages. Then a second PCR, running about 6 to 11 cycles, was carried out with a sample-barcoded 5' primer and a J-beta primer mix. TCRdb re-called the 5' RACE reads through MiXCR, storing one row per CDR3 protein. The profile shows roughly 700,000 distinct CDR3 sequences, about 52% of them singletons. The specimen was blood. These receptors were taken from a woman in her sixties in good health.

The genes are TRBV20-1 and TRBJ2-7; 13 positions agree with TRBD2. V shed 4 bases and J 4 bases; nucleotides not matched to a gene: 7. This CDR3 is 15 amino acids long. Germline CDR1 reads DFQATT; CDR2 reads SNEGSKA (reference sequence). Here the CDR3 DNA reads TGCAGTGCTATGCTTCGGACTAGCGGGAGTTACGAGCAGTACTTC. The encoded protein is CSAMLRTSGSYEQYF.

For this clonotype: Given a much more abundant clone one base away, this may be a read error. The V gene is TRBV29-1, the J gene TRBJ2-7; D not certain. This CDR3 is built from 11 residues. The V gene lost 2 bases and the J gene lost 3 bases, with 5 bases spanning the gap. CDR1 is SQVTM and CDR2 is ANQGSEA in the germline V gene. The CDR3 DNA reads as TGCAGCGTTGAACACAACTACGAGCAGTACTTC. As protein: CSVEHNYEQYF.

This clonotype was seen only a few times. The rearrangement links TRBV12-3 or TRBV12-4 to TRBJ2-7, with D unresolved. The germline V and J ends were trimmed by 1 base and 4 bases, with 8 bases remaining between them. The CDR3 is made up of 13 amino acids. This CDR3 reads CASSLVISYEQYF. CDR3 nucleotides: TGTGCCAGCAGTTTAGTAATATCGTACGAGCAGTACTTC.

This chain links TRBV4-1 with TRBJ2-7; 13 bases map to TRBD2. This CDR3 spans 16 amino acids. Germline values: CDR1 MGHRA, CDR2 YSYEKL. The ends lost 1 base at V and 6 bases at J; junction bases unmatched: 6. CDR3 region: CASSQAGLAGAREQYF. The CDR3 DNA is TGCGCCAGCAGCCAAGCAGGACTAGCGGGAGCTCGCGAGCAGTACTTC.

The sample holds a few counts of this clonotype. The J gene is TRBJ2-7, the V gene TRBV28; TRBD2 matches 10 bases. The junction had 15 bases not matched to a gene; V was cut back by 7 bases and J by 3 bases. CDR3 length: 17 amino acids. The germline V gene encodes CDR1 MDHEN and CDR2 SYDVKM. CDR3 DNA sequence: TGTGCCAGCATAGGACTAGCGGCCCGCCAGAAACTCTACGAGCAGTACTTC. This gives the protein CASIGLAARQKLYEQYF. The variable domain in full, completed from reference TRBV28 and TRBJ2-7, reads DVKVTQSSRYLVKRTGEKVFLECVQDMDHENMFWYRQDPGLGLRLIYFSYDVKMKEKGDIPEGYSVSREKKERFSLILESASTNQTSMYLCASIGLAARQKLYEQYFGPGTRLTVT.

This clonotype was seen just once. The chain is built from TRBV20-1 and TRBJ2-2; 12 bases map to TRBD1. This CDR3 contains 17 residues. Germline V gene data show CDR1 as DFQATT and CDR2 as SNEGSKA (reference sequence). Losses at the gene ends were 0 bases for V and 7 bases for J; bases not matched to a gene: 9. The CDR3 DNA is TGCAGTGCTAGAGATGCCGGGACAGGGGGCGCAAACGGGGAGCTGTTTTTT. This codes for CSARDAGTGGANGELFF.

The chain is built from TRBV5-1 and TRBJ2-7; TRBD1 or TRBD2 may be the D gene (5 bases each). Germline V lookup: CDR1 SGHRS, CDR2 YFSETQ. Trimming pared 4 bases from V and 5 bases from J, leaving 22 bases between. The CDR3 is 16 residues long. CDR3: CASSRVVGDGPHEQYF. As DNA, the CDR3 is TGCGCCAGCAGCCGAGTAGTGGGGGACGGACCCCACGAGCAGTACTTC.

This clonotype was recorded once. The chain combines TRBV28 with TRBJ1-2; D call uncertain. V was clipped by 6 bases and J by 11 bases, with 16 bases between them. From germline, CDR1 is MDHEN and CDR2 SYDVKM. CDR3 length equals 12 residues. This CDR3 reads CASSPPGVVYTF. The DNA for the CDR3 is TGTGCCAGCAGCCCCCCCGGGGTGGTTTACACCTTC.

CDR3 sequence (DNA): TGTGCCAGCAGTCCCCTAGGGGGAGGTCAGGATGAGCAGTTCTTC. This encodes CASSPLGGGQDEQFF. The rearrangement joins TRBV7-2 to TRBJ2-1, with D perhaps TRBD1 or TRBD2 (6 bases each). Per the germline V gene, CDR1 is SGHTA and CDR2 is FQGNSA. Trimming left V 6 bases short and J 8 bases short, with 20 bases between. The CDR3 has 15 residues.

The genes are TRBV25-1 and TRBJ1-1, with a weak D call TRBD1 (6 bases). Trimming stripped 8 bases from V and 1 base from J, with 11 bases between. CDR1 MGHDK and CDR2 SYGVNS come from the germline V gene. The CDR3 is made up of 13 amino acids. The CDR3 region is CASRWTENTEAFF. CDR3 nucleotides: TGTGCCAGCCGATGGACAGAGAACACTGAAGCTTTCTTT.

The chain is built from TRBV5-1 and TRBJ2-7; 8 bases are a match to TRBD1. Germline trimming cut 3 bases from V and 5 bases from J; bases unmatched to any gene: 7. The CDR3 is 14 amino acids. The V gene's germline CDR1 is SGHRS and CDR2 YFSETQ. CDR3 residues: CASSWGTGGNEQYF. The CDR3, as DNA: TGCGCCAGCAGCTGGGGGACAGGTGGAAACGAGCAGTACTTC.

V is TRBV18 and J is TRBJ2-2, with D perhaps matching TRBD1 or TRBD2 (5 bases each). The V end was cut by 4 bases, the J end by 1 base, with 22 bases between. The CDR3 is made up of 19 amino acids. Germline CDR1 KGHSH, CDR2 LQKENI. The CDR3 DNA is TGTGCCAGCTCACTTGGCCAGGGCTACAGCGGAGGGAACACCGGGGAGCTGTTTTTT. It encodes CASSLGQGYSGGNTGELFF.

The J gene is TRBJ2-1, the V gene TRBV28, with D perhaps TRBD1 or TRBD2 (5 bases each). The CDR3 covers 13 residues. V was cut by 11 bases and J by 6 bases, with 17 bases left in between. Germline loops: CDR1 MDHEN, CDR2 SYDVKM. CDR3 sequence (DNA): TGTGCCGTCCGGGCCGGGGCAGGCAATGAGCAGTTCTTC. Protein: CAVRAGAGNEQFF.

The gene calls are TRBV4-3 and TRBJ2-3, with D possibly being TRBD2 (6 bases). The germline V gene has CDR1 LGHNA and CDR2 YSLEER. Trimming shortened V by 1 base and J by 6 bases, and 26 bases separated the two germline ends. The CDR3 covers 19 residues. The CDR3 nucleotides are TGCGCCAGCAGCCAAGGATATAATTGGCTAGCGCCCCGGGATGATACGCAGTATTTT. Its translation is CASSQGYNWLAPRDDTQYF.

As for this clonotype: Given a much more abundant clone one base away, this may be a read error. CDR3 sequence: CASSLRIAEGKETQYF. The CDR3 bases are TGTGCCAGCAGTTTGCGAATAGCGGAGGGGAAAGAGACCCAGTACTTC. This rearrangement joins TRBV27 to TRBJ2-5, with a tentative D call TRBD2 (6 bases). Germline lookup yields CDR1 MNHEY and CDR2 SMNVEV (reference sequence). V gave up 3 bases and J gave up 3 bases, with 17 bases separating them. The CDR3 covers 16 residues.

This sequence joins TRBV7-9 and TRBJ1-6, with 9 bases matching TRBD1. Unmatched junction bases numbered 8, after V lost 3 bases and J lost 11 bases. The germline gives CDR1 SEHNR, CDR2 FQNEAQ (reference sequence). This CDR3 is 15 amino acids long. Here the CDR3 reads CASSFGTGRSPPLHF. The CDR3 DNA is TGTGCCAGCAGCTTCGGGACAGGGCGAAGTCCACCCCTCCACTTT.

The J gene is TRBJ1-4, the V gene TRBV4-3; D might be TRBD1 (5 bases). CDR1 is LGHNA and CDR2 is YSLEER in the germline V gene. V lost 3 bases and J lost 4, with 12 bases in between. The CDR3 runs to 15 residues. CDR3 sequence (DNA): TGCGCCAGCAGCCAGTCGACAGTCCGTAATGAAAAACTGTTTTTT. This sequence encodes CASSQSTVRNEKLFF.

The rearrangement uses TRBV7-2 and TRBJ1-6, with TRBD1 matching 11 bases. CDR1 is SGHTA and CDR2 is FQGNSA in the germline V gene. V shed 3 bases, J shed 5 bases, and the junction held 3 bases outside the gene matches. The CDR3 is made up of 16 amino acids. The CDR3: CASSLGTGGHNSPLHF. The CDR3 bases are TGTGCCAGCAGCTTGGGGACAGGGGGACATAATTCACCCCTCCACTTT.

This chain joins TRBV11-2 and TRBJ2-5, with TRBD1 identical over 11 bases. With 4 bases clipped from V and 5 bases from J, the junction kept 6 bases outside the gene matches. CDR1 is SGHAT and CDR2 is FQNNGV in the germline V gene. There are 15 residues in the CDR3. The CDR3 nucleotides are TGTGCCAGCAGCTCTAGGACAGGGGGCGTTGAGACCCAGTACTTC. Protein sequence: CASSSRTGGVETQYF. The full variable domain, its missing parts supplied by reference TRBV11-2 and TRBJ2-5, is EAGVAQSPRYKIIEKRQSVAFWCNPISGHATLYWYQQILGQGPKLLIQFQNNGVVDDSQLPKDRFSAERLKGVDSTLKIQPAKLEDSAVYLCASSSRTGGVETQYFGPGTRLLVL.

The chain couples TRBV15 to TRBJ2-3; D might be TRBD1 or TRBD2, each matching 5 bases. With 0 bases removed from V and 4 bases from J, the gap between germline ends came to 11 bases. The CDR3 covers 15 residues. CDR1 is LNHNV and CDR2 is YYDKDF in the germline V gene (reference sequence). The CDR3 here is CATSRERQGPDTQYF. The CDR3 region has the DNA TGTGCCACCAGCAGAGAGAGGCAGGGACCAGATACGCAGTATTTT.

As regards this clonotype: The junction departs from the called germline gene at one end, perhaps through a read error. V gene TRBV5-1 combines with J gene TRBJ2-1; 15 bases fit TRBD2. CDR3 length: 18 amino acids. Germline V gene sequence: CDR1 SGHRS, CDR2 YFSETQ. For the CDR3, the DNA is TGCGCCAGCAGCTTGGGGACTAGCGGGAGGGCCCTCGGCAATAAGCAGTTCTTC. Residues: CASSLGTSGRALGNKQFF.

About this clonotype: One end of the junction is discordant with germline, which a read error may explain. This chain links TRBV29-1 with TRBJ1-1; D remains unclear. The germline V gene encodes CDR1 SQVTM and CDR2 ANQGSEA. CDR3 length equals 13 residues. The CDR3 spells CSVEGVANAEAFF. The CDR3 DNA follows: TGCAGCGTTGAAGGGGTAGCGAACGCTGAAGCTTTCTTT.

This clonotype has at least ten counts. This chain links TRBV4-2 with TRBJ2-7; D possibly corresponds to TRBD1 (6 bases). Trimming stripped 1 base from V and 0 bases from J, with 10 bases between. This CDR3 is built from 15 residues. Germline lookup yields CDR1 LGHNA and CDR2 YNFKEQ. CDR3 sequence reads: CASSQARGASYEQYF. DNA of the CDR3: TGTGCCAGCAGCCAAGCCAGGGGAGCCTCCTACGAGCAGTACTTC.

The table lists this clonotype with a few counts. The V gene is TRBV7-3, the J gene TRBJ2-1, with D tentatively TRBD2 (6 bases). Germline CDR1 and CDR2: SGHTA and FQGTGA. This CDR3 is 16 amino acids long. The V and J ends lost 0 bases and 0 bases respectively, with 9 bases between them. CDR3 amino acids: CASSLTRDSSYNEQFF. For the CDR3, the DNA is TGTGCCAGCAGCTTAACGCGGGACTCCTCCTACAATGAGCAGTTCTTC.

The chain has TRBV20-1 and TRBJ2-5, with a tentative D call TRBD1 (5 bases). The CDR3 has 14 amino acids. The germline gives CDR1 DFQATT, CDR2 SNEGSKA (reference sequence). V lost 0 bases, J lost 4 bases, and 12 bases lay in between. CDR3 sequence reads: CSARDQGMVETQYF. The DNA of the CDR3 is TGCAGTGCTAGAGATCAGGGAATGGTAGAGACCCAGTACTTC.

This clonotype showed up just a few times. The chain's CDR3 is CASRWGGNNEQFF. CDR3 in DNA: TGTGCCAGCAGATGGGGGGGCAACAATGAGCAGTTCTTC. The chain combines TRBV7-2 with TRBJ2-1; TRBD2 might be the D (7 bases). Germline lookup yields CDR1 SGHTA and CDR2 FQGNSA. This CDR3 comprises 13 residues. The ends were cut back, 6 bases at V and 5 bases at J, with 11 bases in the middle.